This T cell receptor (beta chain) was captured in a study of T cells in Graves' hyperthyroidism and ophthalmopathy. Template material for amplifying TCR beta CDR3 regions consisted of RNA transcripts. Using the HTBI primer set, a first-round RT-PCR was run on the TCR CDR3. TCRdb called the multiplex PCR reads again in MiXCR, with one record for every CDR3 protein. There are around 600,000 distinct CDR3 sequences in the sample; 12% to 15% occur only once, and approximately 6.4% lies in the top ten. This clonotype was recorded at least ten times. V gave up 3 bases and J gave up 5 bases, with 5 bases separating them. There are 12 residues in the CDR3. This sample holds PBMCs from roughly 10 ml fresh peripheral blood.

Sequences were obtained from blood. This clonotype was sampled from a woman aged 18 to 35 with Graves' ophthalmopathy. This chain joins TRBV12-3 or TRBV12-4 and TRBJ1-5; the D is unclear. The CDR3 sequence is CASSLVDQPQHF. CDR3 sequence (DNA): TGTGCCAGCAGTTTGGTAGATCAGCCCCAGCATTTT.